The rows below give T cell receptor beta chains drawn from one sample of a study of blood T cell repertoires in COVID-19. Sequencing used immunoSEQ multiplex PCR; TCRdb keeps in-frame clones, though not all of them. This sample carries a few hundred thousand clones, less than 90% of them seen once, and the ten largest clones take about 20%. Source material: peripheral blood. Receptor source: a man between 25 and 39 years old with active or convalescent COVID-19. Each CDR3 is given with its conserved first and last residue. The D gene is left open where the match is weak. Some rows mark clone size as missing; the rest say once, few, many or name a class of expanded clone.

-,TRBV9,few,TRBJ1-4,CASSVANRATNEKLFF,TGTGCCAGCAGCGTAGCTAACCGCGCAACTAATGAAAAACTGTTTTTT
TRBD1,TRBV7-9,once,TRBJ1-2,CASSLLKTGGGGYTF,TGTGCCAGCAGCTTACTTAAGACAGGGGGCGGAGGCTACACCTTC
-,TRBV6-2/TRBV6-3,-,TRBJ1-1,CASSLRRRTEAFF,TGTGCCAGCAGCCTTCGTAGGAGGACTGAAGCTTTCTTT
-,TRBV11-2,-,TRBJ2-5,CASSLELGRETQYF,TGTGCCAGCAGCTTAGAACTAGGGAGGGAGACCCAGTACTTC
TRBD2,TRBV5-1,-,TRBJ2-3,CASSLNRRGDYTDTQYF,TGCGCCAGCAGCTTGAATCGGCGGGGGGATTACACAGATACGCAGTATTTT
-,TRBV19,-,TRBJ1-2,CASSLGHDGDGYTF,TGTGCCAGTAGTCTTGGACATGACGGCGATGGCTACACCTTC
-,TRBV30,few,TRBJ1-5,CAWGVGANQPQHF,TGTGCCTGGGGGGTGGGGGCAAACCAGCCCCAGCATTTT
-,TRBV5-1,-,TRBJ2-7,CASSLGGPYEQYF,TGCGCCAGCAGCTTAGGTGGGCCCTACGAGCAGTACTTC
TRBD2,TRBV6-2/TRBV6-3,-,TRBJ2-5,CASSNVLAAGRGRETQYF,TGTGCCAGCAGCAATGTTCTAGCCGCCGGGAGGGGCCGGGAGACCCAGTACTTC
-,TRBV6-2/TRBV6-3,-,TRBJ2-7,CASSSLGAREQYF,TGTGCCAGCAGTTCCCTCGGAGCCCGGGAGCAGTACTTC
-,TRBV29-1,-,TRBJ2-5,CSVAGEETQYF,TGCAGCGTAGCTGGTGAAGAGACCCAGTACTTC
TRBD2,TRBV7-9,-,TRBJ2-1,CASSLGGTSGSRWFF,TGTGCCAGCAGCTTAGGAGGGACTAGCGGGAGTAGGTGGTTCTTC
TRBD1,TRBV18,-,TRBJ1-1,CASSPRQGAGTEAFF,TGTGCCAGCTCACCACGACAGGGGGCTGGGACTGAAGCTTTCTTT
-,TRBV20-1,once,TRBJ2-5,CSASAKQTQYF,TGCAGTGCTAGCGCCAAGCAGACCCAGTACTTC
TRBD2,TRBV15,-,TRBJ2-5,CATSREAGNQETQYF,TGTGCCACCAGCAGAGAAGCGGGGAACCAAGAGACCCAGTACTTC
-,TRBV19,-,TRBJ2-7,CASSNSREQYF,TGTGCCAGTAGTAACTCTAGGGAGCAGTACTTC
-,TRBV5-8,-,TRBJ2-7,CASSLPGGSYEQYF,TGTGCCAGCAGCTTGCCCGGGGGCTCCTACGAGCAGTACTTC
TRBD1,TRBV7-8,-,TRBJ1-5,CASSLGQGAAQPQHF,TGTGCCAGCAGCTTAGGACAGGGGGCTGCTCAGCCCCAGCATTTT
TRBD1,TRBV28,-,TRBJ1-1,CASISPGQINTEAFF,TGTGCCAGCATTTCCCCGGGACAGATTAACACTGAAGCTTTCTTT
TRBD1,TRBV27,-,TRBJ2-5,CASSLAGTGSQETQYF,TGTGCCAGCAGTTTAGCCGGGACAGGTTCTCAAGAGACCCAGTACTTC
-,TRBV30,-,TRBJ1-5,CAWSQRRDQPQHF,TGTGCCTGGAGTCAAAGGCGGGATCAGCCCCAGCATTTT
TRBD2,TRBV4-3,-,TRBJ2-1,CASSQDPASGEQFF,TGCGCCAGCAGCCAAGATCCGGCTAGCGGGGAGCAGTTCTTC
-,TRBV6-2/TRBV6-3,-,TRBJ1-1,CASSSRGQRWTEAFF,TGTGCCAGCAGTTCTCGAGGACAGCGGTGGACTGAAGCTTTCTTT
TRBD2,TRBV6-5,-,TRBJ2-7,CASSYRGGEQYF,TGTGCCAGCAGTTATCGGGGGGGCGAGCAGTACTTC
TRBD2,TRBV7-2,-,TRBJ2-7,CASSWSGRRGEQYF,TGTGCCAGCAGCTGGAGCGGGAGGCGGGGGGAGCAGTACTTC
-,TRBV6-5,few,TRBJ1-1,CASSETRKNTEAFF,TGTGCCAGCAGCGAGACGAGGAAGAACACTGAAGCTTTCTTT
TRBD1,TRBV19,-,TRBJ1-1,CASRSGGAGNTEAFF,TGTGCCAGTAGGTCAGGGGGCGCGGGGAACACTGAAGCTTTCTTT
-,TRBV28,many,TRBJ1-6,CASSTRQVSSYNSPLHF,TGTGCCAGCAGCACTCGACAGGTTAGCTCCTATAATTCACCCCTCCACTTT
-,TRBV29-1,few,TRBJ1-1,CSVASTGSGTEAFF,TGCAGCGTTGCCTCAACAGGGTCGGGGACTGAAGCTTTCTTT
TRBD1,TRBV18,-,TRBJ2-1,CASSPGTGYNEQFF,TGTGCCAGCTCACCCGGGACAGGGTACAATGAGCAGTTCTTC
-,TRBV5-1,-,TRBJ2-3,CASSLAAWLPGSDTQYF,TGCGCCAGCAGCTTGGCCGCGTGGCTCCCCGGGTCAGATACGCAGTATTTT
-,TRBV7-9,once,TRBJ2-3,CASIPPRGEGTDTQYF,TGTGCCAGCATCCCTCCGAGAGGGGAGGGCACAGATACGCAGTATTTT
-,TRBV2,-,TRBJ1-1,CASSSVGNTEAFF,TGTGCCAGCAGTAGCGTCGGGAACACTGAAGCTTTCTTT
-,TRBV5-6,-,TRBJ1-4,CASSQDYNEKLFF,TGTGCCAGCAGCCAGGATTATAATGAAAAACTGTTTTTT
-,TRBV5-1,-,TRBJ2-7,CASSLTSPSRPRSF,TGCGCCAGCAGCTTGACCTCCCCCTCCCGTCCTAGATCCTTC
-,TRBV18,-,TRBJ2-7,CASSRGTTDTYEQYF,TGTGCCAGCTCACGTGGTACCACAGATACCTACGAGCAGTACTTC
-,TRBV30,-,TRBJ2-7,CAWNPRYTRQSYEQYF,TGTGCCTGGAACCCCAGGTATACGAGACAGTCCTACGAGCAGTACTTC
TRBD1,TRBV5-5,-,TRBJ2-7,CASSLTGTGATYEQYF,TGTGCCAGCAGCCTGACCGGGACAGGGGCCACCTACGAGCAGTACTTC
-,TRBV21-1,-,TRBJ2-5,CASSKGVESRETQYF,TGTGCCAGCAGCAAAGGGGTAGAGTCTAGAGAGACCCAGTACTTC
TRBD1,TRBV27,-,TRBJ1-5,CASSLEAGGKPQHF,TGTGCCAGCAGTTTAGAAGCAGGGGGAAAGCCCCAGCATTTT
TRBD1,TRBV5-6,-,TRBJ1-3,CASSLGGTGGDTIYF,TGTGCCAGCAGCTTGGGAGGGACAGGTGGAGACACCATATATTTT
-,TRBV28,-,TRBJ2-4,CASSPPGGRKYIQYF,TGTGCCAGCAGCCCACCGGGGGGCCGGAAATATATTCAGTACTTC
-,TRBV19,-,TRBJ1-6,CASSISGSHSPLHF,TGTGCCAGTAGTATTTCAGGGTCGCATTCACCCCTCCACTTT
TRBD2,TRBV11-2,-,TRBJ2-3,CASSWTRGGSTDTQYF,TGTGCCAGCAGCTGGACTCGCGGGGGTTCCACAGATACGCAGTATTTT
-,TRBV4-2,-,TRBJ2-7,CASSQESAGTYSSFYF,TGTGCCAGCAGCCAAGAAAGCGCCGGGACATATTCTTCCTTTTACTTC
TRBD2,TRBV7-2,-,TRBJ2-2,CASSLGHRGGGELFF,TGTGCCAGCAGCTTAGGTCATCGGGGGGGCGGGGAGCTGTTTTTT
TRBD2,TRBV18,few,TRBJ2-1,CASSTQSGTSGSNEQFF,TGTGCCAGCTCTACACAATCCGGGACTAGCGGGAGTAATGAGCAGTTCTTC
-,TRBV5-1,-,TRBJ2-7,CASSLYYEQYF,TGCGCCAGCAGCTTGTACTACGAGCAGTACTTC
TRBD1,TRBV5-8,-,TRBJ1-1,CASSPAGTANTEAFF,TGTGCCAGCAGCCCAGCCGGGACAGCGAACACTGAAGCTTTCTTT
TRBD2,TRBV2,-,TRBJ2-5,CASSEERGGLETQYF,TGTGCCAGCAGTGAAGAGCGGGGGGGCTTGGAGACCCAGTACTTC
-,TRBV5-5,once,TRBJ1-2,CASSLGPGETVGYTF,TGTGCCAGCAGCTTGGGGCCAGGGGAAACGGTTGGCTACACCTTC
-,TRBV18,-,TRBJ1-2,CASSPGHQGYGYTF,TGTGCCAGCTCACCGGGACACCAAGGTTATGGCTACACCTTC
TRBD1,TRBV5-1,once,TRBJ1-2,CASSLAGTDYGYTF,TGCGCCAGCAGCTTGGCCGGGACAGACTATGGCTACACCTTC
TRBD2,TRBV4-1,once,TRBJ2-5,CASSQGLAGAQETQYF,TGCGCCAGCAGCCAAGGACTAGCGGGGGCCCAAGAGACCCAGTACTTC